Listed below are T cell receptor beta chains from one sample, sequenced in a study of T cells in localized non-small cell lung cancer. Sequencing used immunoSEQ multiplex PCR; TCRdb keeps in-frame clones, though not all of them. The sample records fewer than 30,000 clones, about 92% being singletons. The sequences come from peripheral blood, collected before any cancer treatment. Receptors originate from a woman aged 40 to 75 with stage I lung adenocarcinoma. The CDR3 runs from the conserved cysteine through the conserved F or W. Fields, in order: clone size, D gene, V gene, J gene, CDR3 protein, CDR3 DNA. A D gene is named only where the DNA matches it firmly. Rows may omit the clone size; those that give it use once, few, many or a size class.

.	.	TRBV5-1	TRBJ2-3	CASSLLSGRSTDTQYF	TGCGCCAGCAGCTTGTTGTCGGGCAGAAGCACAGATACGCAGTATTTT
.	.	TRBV11-3	TRBJ2-5	CASSPPAGETQYF	TGTGCCAGCAGCCCCCCGGCTGGAGAGACCCAGTACTTC
.	.	TRBV5-1	TRBJ2-7	CASSLAGSYEQYF	TGCGCCAGCAGCTTGGCGGGTTCCTACGAGCAGTACTTC
.	TRBD1	TRBV2	TRBJ1-1	CASSDWDRGNTEAFF	TGTGCCAGCAGTGACTGGGACAGGGGCAACACTGAAGCTTTCTTT
.	TRBD1	TRBV19	TRBJ1-2	CASSIGTGWGNYGYTF	TGTGCCAGTAGTATTGGGACAGGTTGGGGTAACTATGGCTACACCTTC
.	TRBD1	TRBV6-5	TRBJ1-3	CASTRQGISGNTIYF	TGTGCCAGCACTAGACAGGGGATCTCTGGAAACACCATATATTTT
.	.	TRBV5-4	TRBJ1-1	CASSLNQRQEAFF	TGTGCCAGCAGCTTGAATCAGCGACAGGAAGCTTTCTTT
once	.	TRBV5-5	TRBJ1-5	CASSSTVGVNQPQHF	TGTGCCAGCAGTTCCACGGTAGGGGTCAATCAGCCCCAGCATTTT
once	.	TRBV5-1	TRBJ1-5	CASSLGGNSNQPQHF	TGCGCCAGCAGCTTGGGTGGGAATAGCAATCAGCCCCAGCATTTT
.	.	TRBV4-2	TRBJ1-3	CASSHDTEVVAENTIYF	TGTGCCAGCAGCCACGATACAGAGGTGGTGGCCGAAAACACCATATATTTT
.	.	TRBV5-1	TRBJ1-1	CASRAQGGLNTEAFF	TGCGCCAGCAGAGCACAGGGAGGATTGAACACTGAAGCTTTCTTT
.	TRBD2	TRBV5-1	TRBJ2-1	CASSSTTSSINEQFF	TGCGCCAGCAGCTCCACGACTAGCTCGATAAATGAGCAGTTCTTC
.	.	TRBV7-9	TRBJ2-1	CASSTGQNNEQFF	TGTGCCAGCAGCACAGGTCAAAACAATGAGCAGTTCTTC
.	.	TRBV6-5	TRBJ1-1	CASSSQGEVNTEAFF	TGTGCCAGCAGCTCCCAGGGAGAAGTGAACACTGAAGCTTTCTTT
.	TRBD1	TRBV6-6	TRBJ2-4	CASRLGQGENIQYF	TGTGCCAGCAGACTGGGACAGGGGGAAAACATTCAGTACTTC
.	.	TRBV5-4	TRBJ2-3	CASNGGARTDTQYF	TGTGCCTCCAATGGGGGGGCGAGGACAGATACGCAGTATTTT
.	.	TRBV20-1	TRBJ1-4	CSAEGEEKLFF	TGCAGTGCCGAGGGCGAGGAAAAACTGTTTTTT
.	.	TRBV9	TRBJ2-2	CASSSLGGEVTGELFF	TGTGCCAGCAGCTCCTTAGGGGGGGAGGTCACCGGGGAGCTGTTTTTT
.	TRBD2	TRBV18	TRBJ2-2	CASSRRTSNTGELFF	TGTGCCAGCTCACGACGGACTAGCAACACCGGGGAGCTGTTTTTT
.	.	TRBV27	TRBJ1-2	CASSLRVRGREANYGYTF	TGTGCCAGCAGTTTACGCGTACGGGGCAGGGAAGCTAACTATGGCTACACCTTC
.	TRBD2	TRBV4-3	TRBJ2-1	CASSQDPGLREQFF	TGCGCCAGCAGCCAAGACCCGGGACTACGGGAGCAGTTCTTC
.	.	TRBV5-6	TRBJ2-3	CASNRQGGPDTQYF	TGTGCCAGCAATCGCCAGGGGGGCCCAGATACGCAGTATTTT
.	TRBD1	TRBV27	TRBJ2-1	CASSLTGTGLNEQFF	TGTGCCAGCAGTTTAACCGGGACAGGATTGAATGAGCAGTTCTTC
.	.	TRBV18	TRBJ2-5	CASSLGLQETQYF	TGTGCCAGCTCACTTGGACTGCAAGAGACCCAGTACTTC
.	TRBD2	TRBV6-4	TRBJ2-3	CASSITSGSSDTQYF	TGTGCCAGCAGCATTACTAGCGGGAGTTCAGATACGCAGTATTTT
.	.	TRBV28	TRBJ1-1	CASSLWTEAFF	TGTGCCAGCAGTTTATGGACTGAAGCTTTCTTT
.	.	TRBV4-3	TRBJ1-1	CASSQVGGRGTEAFF	TGCGCCAGCAGCCAAGTTGGAGGGAGGGGAACTGAAGCTTTCTTT
.	TRBD2	TRBV18	TRBJ2-7	CASSPRTSGRVGEQYF	TGTGCCAGCTCACCACGGACTAGCGGGAGAGTCGGCGAGCAGTACTTC
.	.	TRBV7-9	TRBJ1-3	CASSDNRDTGNTIYF	TGTGCCAGCAGCGATAACAGGGATACTGGAAACACCATATATTTT
.	TRBD1	TRBV11-2	TRBJ1-4	CASSGGTGVATNEKLFF	TGTGCCAGCAGCGGAGGGACAGGGGTCGCAACTAATGAAAAACTGTTTTTT
.	TRBD2	TRBV29-1	TRBJ2-3	CSVGTSGSAGGADTQYF	TGCAGCGTTGGGACTAGCGGGTCGGCTGGGGGGGCAGATACGCAGTATTTT